Below are 25 T cell receptor beta chains sequenced from a single sample in a study of post-analysis software for immune sequencing data. General study results and limits: Controls showed lower frequencies than patients for roughly 5 TRBV segments, and TRBV5-6, TRBV5-1 and TRBV20-1 were among these.

The TCR beta cDNA libraries contained unique molecular identifiers. TCRdb used MiXCR to reprocess the PCR reads, holding one entry per CDR3 protein. The data hold roughly 540,000 distinct CDR3 sequences, with less than 40% observed a single time. No cognate antigen is known for these TCRs. The source material was blood. The receptor set was obtained from a girl aged 2-17 years with multiple sclerosis.

The chain couples TRBV7-9 to TRBJ1-5; 7 nucleotides align to TRBD1. Germline CDR1 SEHNR, CDR2 FQNEAQ (reference sequence). CDR3 length: 16 amino acids. V gave up 1 base and J gave up 0 bases; unmatched junction bases: 3. The CDR3 nucleotides are TGTGCCAGCAGCTTAGACACAGGGGTTAGCAATCAGCCCCAGCATTTT. The encoded protein is CASSLDTGVSNQPQHF.

This clonotype occurred a few times. The genes are TRBV24-1 and TRBJ1-5; the match to TRBD1 covers 10 bases. The CDR3 contains 14 residues. Germline trimming cut 9 bases from V and 5 bases from J; bases unmatched to any gene: 6. CDR1 and CDR2 (germline): KGHDR, SFDVKD. The DNA of the CDR3 is TGTGCCACCGGGACAGGGGCGCGGGATCAGCCCCAGCATTTT. Protein product: CATGTGARDQPQHF.

This clonotype was seen a few times. This sequence joins TRBV6-1 and TRBJ2-6; a weak D match, TRBD1 (5 bases). Germline lookup yields CDR1 MNHNS and CDR2 SASEGT. CDR3 size: 14 residues. V gave up 7 bases and J gave up 0 bases, with 7 bases separating them. The CDR3 sequence is CASTGISGANVLTF. Here the CDR3 DNA reads TGTGCCAGCACAGGGATCTCTGGGGCCAACGTCCTGACTTTC.

This clonotype showed up just a few times. J is TRBJ2-1 and V is TRBV7-2; D not resolved. Germline V gene data show CDR1 as SGHTA and CDR2 as FQGNSA. V was pared by 4 bases and J by 7 bases, with 8 bases between. The CDR3 has 12 residues. DNA of the CDR3: TGTGCCAGCAGCTCGGTTATAAATGAGCAGTTCTTC. It translates to CASSSVINEQFF.

V usage is TRBV24-1 and J usage is TRBJ1-5; the D is unclear. The CDR3 is 17 residues long. The ends were cut back, 1 base at V and 3 bases at J, with 15 bases in the middle. The germline CDR1 and CDR2 sequences are KGHDR and SFDVKD. Here the CDR3 reads CATSDLLQPGSNQPQHF. DNA for the CDR3: TGTGCCACCAGTGATTTACTCCAACCGGGCTCCAATCAGCCCCAGCATTTT.

This clonotype was found a few times. This chain links TRBV5-1 with TRBJ2-6; D is perhaps TRBD2 (5 bases). V was pared by 4 bases and J by 0 bases, with 14 bases between. Germline lookup yields CDR1 SGHRS and CDR2 YFSETQ. The CDR3 consists of 17 residues. DNA of the CDR3: TGCGCCAGCAGCGCGACGAGCGGCCGCTCTGGGGCCAACGTCCTGACTTTC. Amino acids: CASSATSGRSGANVLTF.

The genes are TRBV24-1 and TRBJ2-2, with 7 bases identical to TRBD1. CDR1 and CDR2 from the germline V gene are KGHDR and SFDVKD. Trimming at V came to 1 base and at J to 1 base, leaving 17 bases not matched to a gene. The length of the CDR3 is 21 residues. CDR3 sequence: CATSDFSWTLGTEENTGELFF. The CDR3 DNA reads TGTGCCACCAGTGATTTCTCCTGGACGCTCGGGACAGAAGAGAACACCGGGGAGCTGTTTTTT.

This clonotype occurred a few times. The V call is TRBV12-3 or TRBV12-4, the J call TRBJ1-5; possible D gene TRBD1, 6 bases. The CDR3 contains 18 residues. V lost 5 bases and J 6 bases, leaving 26 bases between the germline ends. DNA for the CDR3: TGTGCCAGCAGTCCGGGGACACAAACCCCGCGCAGGCGTCAGCCCCAGCATTTT. Translating it yields CASSPGTQTPRRRQPQHF.

This chain connects TRBV20-1 to TRBJ1-5; unclear D gene. V was shortened by 4 bases and J by 1 base, with 5 bases between the two germline ends. The CDR3 spans 12 residues. Per germline, CDR1 DFQATT and CDR2 SNEGSKA (reference sequence). The CDR3: CSATGSNQPQHF. The CDR3 bases are TGCAGTGCTACCGGCAGCAATCAGCCCCAGCATTTT.

This clonotype was seen only a few times. The CDR3 DNA follows: TGCAGTGCTAGTCTGACAATCGGCTACAATGAGCAGTTCTTC. It is translated as CSASLTIGYNEQFF. This sequence joins TRBV20-1 and TRBJ2-1; D is ambiguous. With 3 bases removed from V and 3 bases from J, the gap between germline ends came to 12 bases. There are 14 residues in the CDR3. The germline gives CDR1 DFQATT, CDR2 SNEGSKA (reference sequence).

For this clonotype: Being one base from a much bigger clone, this may be a read error. CDR3 residues: CTIRGDMAQETQYF. The CDR3 DNA sequence: TGTACCATCAGGGGGGACATGGCCCAAGAGACCCAGTACTTC. The genes are TRBV10-3 and TRBJ2-5; D is possibly TRBD1 (7 bases). There are 14 residues in the CDR3. Per the germline V gene, CDR1 is ENHRY and CDR2 is SYGVKD.

In this sample, this clonotype turned up once. V and J are TRBV3-1 and TRBJ2-7, with 10 bases identical to TRBD2. Germline CDR1 and CDR2: LGHDT and YNNKEL (reference sequence). Germline trimming cut 0 bases from V and 2 bases from J; bases unmatched to any gene: 7. The CDR3 is 17 residues long. CDR3 coding DNA: TGTGCCAGCAGCCAAGATTTGGCTAGCGGGGGACCCTACGAGCAGTACTTC. It specifies CASSQDLASGGPYEQYF.

The chain recombines TRBV27 with TRBJ1-1; maybe TRBD1 (5 bases). This CDR3 is built from 13 residues. Germline V gene data show CDR1 as MNHEY and CDR2 as SMNVEV (reference sequence). V shed 1 base and J shed 6 bases, with 9 bases lying between them. The CDR3 bases are TGTGCCAGCAGTTTATTGGGGCAGGCTGAAGCTTTCTTT. Its protein is CASSLLGQAEAFF.

The chain has TRBV29-1 and TRBJ2-5, with D perhaps matching TRBD1 (6 bases). Germline assignment: CDR1 SQVTM and CDR2 ANQGSEA. The CDR3 length is 12 residues. V lost 7 bases to trimming and J lost 2 bases, with 11 bases between them. This CDR3 is CSAGHQQETQYF. The CDR3 region has the DNA TGCAGCGCGGGACACCAACAAGAGACCCAGTACTTC.

The gene calls are TRBV7-9 and TRBJ2-7; 8 bases align to TRBD2. The ends lost 5 bases at V and 7 bases at J; junction bases unmatched: 13. Germline assignment: CDR1 SEHNR and CDR2 FQNEAQ (reference sequence). The CDR3 contains 15 residues. The DNA of the CDR3 is TGTGCCAGCAGCCCCACTAGCGGCAACTACAATGAGCAGTACTTC. Residues: CASSPTSGNYNEQYF. Full variable domain (rest looked up from reference TRBV7-9 and TRBJ2-7): DTGVSQNPRHKITKRGQNVTFRCDPISEHNRLYWYRQTLGQGPEFLTYFQNEAQLEKSRLLSDRFSAERPKGSFSTLEIQRTEQGDSAMYLCASSPTSGNYNEQYFGPGTRLTVT.

The gene calls are TRBV6-6 and TRBJ1-6; D is perhaps TRBD1 (6 bases). This CDR3 region has 17 residues. The V and J ends lost 3 bases and 0 bases respectively, with 12 bases between them. Germline lookup yields CDR1 MNHNY and CDR2 SVGAGI (reference sequence). The CDR3 is CASSYPTGGSYNSPLHF. The CDR3 nucleotides are TGTGCCAGCAGTTATCCGACAGGAGGCTCCTATAATTCACCCCTCCACTTT.

This clonotype was found a few times. This rearrangement joins TRBV4-1 to TRBJ2-7, with 9 bases lining up with TRBD1. The CDR3 has 17 amino acids. The ends lost 3 bases at V and 0 bases at J; junction bases unmatched: 9. Germline CDR1 MGHRA, CDR2 YSYEKL. The CDR3 reads CASSQAGTGSSSYEQYF. CDR3 DNA: TGCGCCAGCAGCCAGGCCGGGACAGGGTCCTCCTCCTACGAGCAGTACTTC.

This clonotype has a handful of counts. The chain recombines TRBV12-3 or TRBV12-4 with TRBJ2-5; 11 positions agree with TRBD2. The CDR3 consists of 16 residues. Trimming took 4 bases from V and 1 from J; bases not matched to a gene: 5. CDR3 amino acids: CASSSTLAGVQETQYF. CDR3 DNA sequence: TGTGCCAGCAGTTCAACACTAGCGGGGGTCCAAGAGACCCAGTACTTC.

This clonotype has just a few counts. The genes are TRBV5-1 and TRBJ1-4; a weak D match, TRBD1 (5 bases). This CDR3 region has 13 residues. Germline loops: CDR1 SGHRS, CDR2 YFSETQ. The ends were cut back, 4 bases at V and 5 bases at J, with 9 bases in the middle. This CDR3 reads CASSRDGNEKLFF. The CDR3 DNA follows: TGCGCCAGCAGCCGGGACGGGAATGAAAAACTGTTTTTT.

J is TRBJ1-1 and V is TRBV12-3 or TRBV12-4, with 7 bases matching TRBD1. Trimming at V came to 3 bases and at J to 3 bases, leaving 4 bases not matched to a gene. The CDR3 is 14 amino acids. The CDR3, as DNA: TGTGCCAGCAGTTTGACAGGGATGGACACTGAAGCTTTCTTT. This translates into CASSLTGMDTEAFF.

The rearrangement joins TRBV5-1 to TRBJ2-7; the match to TRBD1 covers 7 bases. This CDR3 has 13 residues. Germline loops: CDR1 SGHRS, CDR2 YFSETQ. J was trimmed by 7 bases and V by 4 bases; bases with no gene match: 8. The CDR3 DNA is TGCGCCAGCAGCAAGGGACAGTCGATGGAGCAGTACTTC. It encodes CASSKGQSMEQYF.

Regarding this clonotype: One end of the junction varies from germline; a read error may be responsible. CDR3 protein: CATSDSRTGSRSRSANERFF. The DNA of the CDR3 is TGTGCCACCAGTGATTCCAGGACAGGGTCACGAAGTAGGTCGGCGAATGAGCGGTTCTTC. V and J are TRBV24-1 and TRBJ2-1, with 8 positions matching TRBD1. The CDR3 is made up of 20 amino acids. CDR1 is KGHDR and CDR2 is SFDVKD in the germline V gene.

This chain connects TRBV12-3 or TRBV12-4 to TRBJ2-5; D unclear. V lost 6 bases, J lost 1 base, and 12 bases lay in between. The CDR3 spans 14 residues. The CDR3 DNA reads as TGTGCCAGCAGGCCCCAGATTATCCAAGAGACCCAGTACTTC. It is translated as CASRPQIIQETQYF.

This clonotype was picked up a small number of times. The rearrangement uses TRBV20-1 and TRBJ2-3; 14 positions agree with TRBD2. This CDR3 region has 15 residues. CDR1 is DFQATT, CDR2 SNEGSKA, per germline (reference sequence). DNA for the CDR3: TGCACCGTGACTAGCGGGGGGGCTAGCACAGATACGCAGTATTTT. Its protein product is CTVTSGGASTDTQYF.

Only a few counts were recorded for this clonotype. The CDR3 DNA sequence: TGCGCCAGCAGCCCGTCGGACATAAGGCACGAGCAGTACTTC. The encoded protein is CASSPSDIRHEQYF. The rearrangement links TRBV5-1 to TRBJ2-7, with TRBD1 as a possible D gene (5 bases). Germline CDR1 reads SGHRS; CDR2 reads YFSETQ. The CDR3 spans 14 residues. V was trimmed by 4 bases and J by 5 bases, leaving 16 bases between them.